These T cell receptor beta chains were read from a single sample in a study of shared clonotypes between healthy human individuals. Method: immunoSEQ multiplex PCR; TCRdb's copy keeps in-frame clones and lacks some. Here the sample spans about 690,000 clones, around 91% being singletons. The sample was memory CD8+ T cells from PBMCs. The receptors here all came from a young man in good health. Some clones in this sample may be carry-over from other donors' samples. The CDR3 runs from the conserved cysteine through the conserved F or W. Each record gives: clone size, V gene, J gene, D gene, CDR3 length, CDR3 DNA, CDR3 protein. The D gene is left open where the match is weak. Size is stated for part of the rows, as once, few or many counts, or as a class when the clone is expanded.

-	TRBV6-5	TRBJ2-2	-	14	TGTGCCAGCAGTTACTCGTCCTTGAGCCGGGAGCTGTTTTTT	CASSYSSLSRELFF
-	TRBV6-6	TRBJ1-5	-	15	TGTGCCAGCAGCGACGGCGACTATAGCAATCAGCCCCAGCATTTT	CASSDGDYSNQPQHF
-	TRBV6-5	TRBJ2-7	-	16	TGTGCCAGCAGTTACTCGGGGGGACTCCGAATGTACGAGCAGTACTTC	CASSYSGGLRMYEQYF
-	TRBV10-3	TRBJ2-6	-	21	TGTGCCATCCTAGATCGGACGGTTACACTGGACAGCCAAACTGGGGCCAACGTCCTGACTTTC	CAILDRTVTLDSQTGANVLTF
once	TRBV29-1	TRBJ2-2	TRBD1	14	TGCAGCGTTGATCCGACAGGGACGACCGGGGAGCTGTTTTTT	CSVDPTGTTGELFF
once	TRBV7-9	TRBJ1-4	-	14	TGTGCCAGCAGCGCGGGAGAGGGGCCTGAAAAACTGTTTTTT	CASSAGEGPEKLFF
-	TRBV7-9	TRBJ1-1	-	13	TGTGCCAGCAAGTCTGCAGGGAACACTGAAGCTTTCTTT	CASKSAGNTEAFF
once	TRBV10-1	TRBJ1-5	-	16	TGCGCCAGCAGTGAAGGGAGAGACTATAGCAATCAGCCCCAGCATTTT	CASSEGRDYSNQPQHF
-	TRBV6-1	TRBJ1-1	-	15	TGTGCCAGCAGTGAGGGCCCGGGCCCGGGCACTGAAGCTTTCTTT	CASSEGPGPGTEAFF
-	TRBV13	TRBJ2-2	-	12	TGTGCCAGCAGACATATCACCGGGGAGCTGTTTTTT	CASRHITGELFF
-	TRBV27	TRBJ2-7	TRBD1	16	TGTGCCAGCAGTCTCCAACCGGGACAGGTGTCCTACGAGCAGTACTTC	CASSLQPGQVSYEQYF
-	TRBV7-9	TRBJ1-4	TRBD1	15	TGTGCCAGCAGCTACCGGGACAGGCTGAATGAAAAACTGTTTTTT	CASSYRDRLNEKLFF
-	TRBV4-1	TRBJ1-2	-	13	TGCGCCAGCAGCCAAGATCGCCCCTATGGCTACACCTTC	CASSQDRPYGYTF
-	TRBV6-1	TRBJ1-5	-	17	TGTGCCAGCAGTGAAGATTACAGGGTTTATAGCAATCAGCCCCAGCATTTT	CASSEDYRVYSNQPQHF
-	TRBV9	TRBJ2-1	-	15	TGTGCCAGCAGCGTAGACGGGAGTTCGGGAAATGAGCAGTTCTTC	CASSVDGSSGNEQFF
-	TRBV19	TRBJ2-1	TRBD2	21	TGTGCCAGTAGTGCCCAGGGGAGGACGGTTATACTAGCGGAGAGGTACAATGAGCAGTTCTTC	CASSAQGRTVILAERYNEQFF
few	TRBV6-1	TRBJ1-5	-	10	TGTGCCAGCAGTGAAGGGACAGAGCATTTT	CASSEGTEHF
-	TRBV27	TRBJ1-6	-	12	TGTGCCAGCAGTTTAGGTTGGTCACCCCTCCACTTT	CASSLGWSPLHF
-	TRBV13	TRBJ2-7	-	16	TGTGCCAGCAGCTTAGGGCCCGCCATGTTAACCTACGAGCAGTACTTC	CASSLGPAMLTYEQYF
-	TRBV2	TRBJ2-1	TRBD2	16	TGTGCCAGCAGGAACTCCGGGACTAGCGGGTACAATGAGCAGTTCTTC	CASRNSGTSGYNEQFF
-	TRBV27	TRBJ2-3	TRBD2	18	TGTGCCAGCAGTCCGGGGACGACTAGCGGGATGGGCACAGATACGCAGTATTTT	CASSPGTTSGMGTDTQYF
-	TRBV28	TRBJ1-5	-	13	TGTGCCAGCAGCAGTCTTGGCAATCAGCCCCAGCATTTT	CASSSLGNQPQHF
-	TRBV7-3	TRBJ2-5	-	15	TGTGCCAGCAGCTTAAGGGAAGGCAGCCAAGAGACCCAGTACTTC	CASSLREGSQETQYF
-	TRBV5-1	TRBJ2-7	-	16	TGCGCCAGCAGCTTCGCCATGGACGGGAGCTCCTACGAGCAGTACTTC	CASSFAMDGSSYEQYF
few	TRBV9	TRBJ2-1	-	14	TGTGCCAGCAGCGTAGCCACTAGTTACAATGAGCAGTTCTTC	CASSVATSYNEQFF
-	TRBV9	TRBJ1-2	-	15	TGTGCCAGCAGCGTAGGTTCGGGAGCCAACTATGGCTACACCTTC	CASSVGSGANYGYTF